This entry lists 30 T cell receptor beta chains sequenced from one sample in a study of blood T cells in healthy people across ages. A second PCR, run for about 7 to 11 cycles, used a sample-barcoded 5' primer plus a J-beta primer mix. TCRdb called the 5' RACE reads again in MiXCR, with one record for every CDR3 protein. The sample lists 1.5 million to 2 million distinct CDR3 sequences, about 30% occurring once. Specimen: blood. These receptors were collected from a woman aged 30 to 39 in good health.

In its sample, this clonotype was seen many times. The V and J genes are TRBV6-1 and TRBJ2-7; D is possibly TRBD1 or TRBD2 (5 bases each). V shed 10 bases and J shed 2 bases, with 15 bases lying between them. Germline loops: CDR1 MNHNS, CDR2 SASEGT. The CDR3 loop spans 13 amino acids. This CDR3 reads CATLTGATYEQYF. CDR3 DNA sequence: TGTGCCACCCTTACCGGGGCTACCTACGAGCAGTACTTC.

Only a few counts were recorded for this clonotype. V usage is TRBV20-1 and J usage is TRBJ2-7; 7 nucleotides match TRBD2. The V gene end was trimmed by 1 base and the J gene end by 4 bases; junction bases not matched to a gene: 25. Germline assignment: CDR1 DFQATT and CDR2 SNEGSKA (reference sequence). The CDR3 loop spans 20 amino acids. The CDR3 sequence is CSARAPSAGEVRGSSYEQYF. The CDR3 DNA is TGCAGTGCTAGAGCCCCTTCGGCGGGAGAAGTGCGGGGTAGCTCTTACGAGCAGTACTTC.

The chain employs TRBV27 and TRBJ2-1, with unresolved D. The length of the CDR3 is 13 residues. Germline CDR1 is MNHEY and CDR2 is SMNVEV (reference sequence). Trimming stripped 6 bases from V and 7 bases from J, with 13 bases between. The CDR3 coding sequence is TGTGCCAGCAGGTTGGGTGGAGCGAATGAGCAGTTCTTC. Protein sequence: CASRLGGANEQFF.

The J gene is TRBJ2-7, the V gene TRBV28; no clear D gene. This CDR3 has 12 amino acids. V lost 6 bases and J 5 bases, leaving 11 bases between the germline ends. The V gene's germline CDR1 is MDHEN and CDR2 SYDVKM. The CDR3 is CASSGQTHEQYF. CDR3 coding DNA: TGTGCCAGCAGCGGGCAGACCCACGAGCAGTACTTC.

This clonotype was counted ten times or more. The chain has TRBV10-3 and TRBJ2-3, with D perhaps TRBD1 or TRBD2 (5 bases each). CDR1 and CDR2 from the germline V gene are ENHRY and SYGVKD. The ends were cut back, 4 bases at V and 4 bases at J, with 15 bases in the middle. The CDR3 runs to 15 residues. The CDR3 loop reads CAISAGTLPADTQYF. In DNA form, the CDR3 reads TGTGCCATCAGTGCAGGGACCCTCCCCGCAGATACGCAGTATTTT.

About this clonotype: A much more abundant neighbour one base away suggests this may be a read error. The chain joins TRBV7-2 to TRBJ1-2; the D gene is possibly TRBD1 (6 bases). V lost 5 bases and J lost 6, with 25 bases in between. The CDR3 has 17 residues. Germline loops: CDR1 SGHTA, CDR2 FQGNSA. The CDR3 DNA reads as TGTGCCAGCAGCCGCGAGAGCCCGCGGGGGGCTCAGGATGGCTACACCTTC. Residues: CASSRESPRGAQDGYTF.

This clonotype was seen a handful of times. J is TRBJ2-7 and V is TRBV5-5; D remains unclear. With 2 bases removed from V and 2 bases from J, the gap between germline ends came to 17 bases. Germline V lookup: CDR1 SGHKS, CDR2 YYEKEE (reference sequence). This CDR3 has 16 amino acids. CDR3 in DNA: TGTGCCAGCAGCTTTGGGGAAGGAGAACGCCCCTACGAGCAGTACTTC. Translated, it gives CASSFGEGERPYEQYF.

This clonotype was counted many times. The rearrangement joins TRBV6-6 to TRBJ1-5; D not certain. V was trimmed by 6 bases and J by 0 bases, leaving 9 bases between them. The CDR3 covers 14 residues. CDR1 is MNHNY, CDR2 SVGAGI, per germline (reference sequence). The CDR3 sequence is CASRGGGSNQPQHF. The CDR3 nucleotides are TGTGCCAGCAGAGGTGGCGGTAGCAATCAGCCCCAGCATTTT.

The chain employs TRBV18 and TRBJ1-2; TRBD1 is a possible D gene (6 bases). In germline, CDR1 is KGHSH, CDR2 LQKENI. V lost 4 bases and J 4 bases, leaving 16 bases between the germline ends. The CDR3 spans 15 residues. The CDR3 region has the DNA TGTGCCAGCTCACGGGGGGCAGCGACTTCCTATGGCTACACCTTC. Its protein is CASSRGAATSYGYTF. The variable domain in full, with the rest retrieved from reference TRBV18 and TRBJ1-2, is NAGVMQNPRHLVRRRGQEARLRCSPMKGHSHVYWYRQLPEEGLKFMVYLQKENIIDESGMPKERFSAEFPKEGPSILRIQQVVRGDSAAYFCASSRGAATSYGYTFGSGTRLTVV.

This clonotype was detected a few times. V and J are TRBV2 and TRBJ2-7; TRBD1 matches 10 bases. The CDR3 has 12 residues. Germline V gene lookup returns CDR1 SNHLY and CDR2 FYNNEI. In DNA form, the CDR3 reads TGTGCAGACCGGGACAGGGGCGACGAGCAGTACTTC. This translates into CADRDRGDEQYF.

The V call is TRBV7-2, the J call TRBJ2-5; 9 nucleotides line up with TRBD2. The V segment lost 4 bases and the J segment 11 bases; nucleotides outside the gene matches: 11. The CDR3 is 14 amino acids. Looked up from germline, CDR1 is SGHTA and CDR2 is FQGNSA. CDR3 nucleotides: TGTGCCAGCAGCTCTAGCGGGAATTACAATGAGCAGTACTTC. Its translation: CASSSSGNYNEQYF.

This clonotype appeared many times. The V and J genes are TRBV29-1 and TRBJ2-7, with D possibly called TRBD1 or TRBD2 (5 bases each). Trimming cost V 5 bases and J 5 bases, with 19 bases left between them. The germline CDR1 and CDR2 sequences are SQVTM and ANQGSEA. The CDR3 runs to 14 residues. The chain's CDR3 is CSVYSGLRGHEQYF. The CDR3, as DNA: TGCAGCGTTTACAGCGGCCTACGGGGCCACGAGCAGTACTTC.

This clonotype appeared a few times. The CDR3 DNA sequence: TGTGCCAGCAGTTTACTGGTAGCGGGGGGCCTTAGCTCCTACGAGCAGTACTTC. This sequence encodes CASSLLVAGGLSSYEQYF. This sequence joins TRBV12-3 or TRBV12-4 and TRBJ2-7; 10 nucleotides line up with TRBD2. The CDR3 sequence is 18 residues long. V shed 2 bases and J 0 bases; nucleotides not matched to a gene: 10.

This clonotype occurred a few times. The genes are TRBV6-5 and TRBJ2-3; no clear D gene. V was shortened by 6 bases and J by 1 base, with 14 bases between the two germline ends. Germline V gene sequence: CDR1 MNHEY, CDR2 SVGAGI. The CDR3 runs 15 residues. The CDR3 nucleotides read TGTGCCAGCAGGCAGCTAAGGGCTGGCACAGATACGCAGTATTTT. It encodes CASRQLRAGTDTQYF.

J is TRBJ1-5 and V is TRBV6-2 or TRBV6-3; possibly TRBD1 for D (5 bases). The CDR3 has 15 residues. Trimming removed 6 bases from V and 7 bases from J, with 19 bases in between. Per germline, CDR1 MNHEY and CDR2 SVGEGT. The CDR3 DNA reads TGTGCCAGCAGCCCCCTCAAGGGGAAGGAACAGCCCCAGCATTTT. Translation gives CASSPLKGKEQPQHF.

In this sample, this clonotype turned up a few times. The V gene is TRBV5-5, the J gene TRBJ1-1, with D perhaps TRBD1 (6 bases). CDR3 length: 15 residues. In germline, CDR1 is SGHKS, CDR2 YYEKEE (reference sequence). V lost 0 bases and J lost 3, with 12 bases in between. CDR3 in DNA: TGTGCCAGCAGCTTGGGGGACACCTTGGACACTGAAGCTTTCTTT. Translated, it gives CASSLGDTLDTEAFF.

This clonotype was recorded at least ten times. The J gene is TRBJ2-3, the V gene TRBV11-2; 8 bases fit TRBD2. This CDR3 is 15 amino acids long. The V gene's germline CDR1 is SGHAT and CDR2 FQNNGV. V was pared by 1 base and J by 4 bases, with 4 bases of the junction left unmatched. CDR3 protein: CASSLGGRTSDTQYF. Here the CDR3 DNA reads TGTGCCAGCAGCTTAGGCGGGAGGACCTCAGATACGCAGTATTTT.

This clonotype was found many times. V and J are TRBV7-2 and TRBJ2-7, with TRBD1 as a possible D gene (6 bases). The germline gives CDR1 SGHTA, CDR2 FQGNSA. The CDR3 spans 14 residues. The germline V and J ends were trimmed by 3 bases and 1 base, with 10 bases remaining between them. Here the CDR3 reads CASSFQGISYEQYF. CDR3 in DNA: TGTGCCAGCAGCTTTCAGGGGATTTCCTACGAGCAGTACTTC.

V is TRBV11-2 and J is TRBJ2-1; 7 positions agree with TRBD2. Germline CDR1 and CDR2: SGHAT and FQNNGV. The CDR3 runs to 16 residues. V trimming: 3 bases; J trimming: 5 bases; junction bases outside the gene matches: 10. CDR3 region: CASSFSREDIDNEQFF. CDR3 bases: TGTGCCAGCAGCTTCAGCCGGGAGGACATTGACAATGAGCAGTTCTTC.

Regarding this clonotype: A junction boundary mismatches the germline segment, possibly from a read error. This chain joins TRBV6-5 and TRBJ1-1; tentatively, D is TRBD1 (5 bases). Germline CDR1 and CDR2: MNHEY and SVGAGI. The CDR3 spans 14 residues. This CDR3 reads CVSSRSIGGTEAFF. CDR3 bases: TGTGTCAGCAGCCGCTCTATTGGGGGAACTGAAGCTTTCTTT.

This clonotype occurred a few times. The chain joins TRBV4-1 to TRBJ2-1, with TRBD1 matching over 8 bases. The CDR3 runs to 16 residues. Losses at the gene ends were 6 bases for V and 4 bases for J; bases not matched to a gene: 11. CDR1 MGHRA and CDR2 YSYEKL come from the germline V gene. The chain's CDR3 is CASRGGGTGAYNEQFF. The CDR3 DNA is TGCGCCAGCAGGGGAGGAGGGACAGGTGCTTACAATGAGCAGTTCTTC.

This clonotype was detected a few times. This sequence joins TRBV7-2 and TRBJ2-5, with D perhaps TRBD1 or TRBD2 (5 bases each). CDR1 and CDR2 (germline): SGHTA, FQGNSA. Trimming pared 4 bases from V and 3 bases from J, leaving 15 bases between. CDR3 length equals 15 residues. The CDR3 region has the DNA TGTGCCAGCAGCTCCCGGGGCCCATCGGAAGAGACCCAGTACTTC. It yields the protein CASSSRGPSEETQYF.

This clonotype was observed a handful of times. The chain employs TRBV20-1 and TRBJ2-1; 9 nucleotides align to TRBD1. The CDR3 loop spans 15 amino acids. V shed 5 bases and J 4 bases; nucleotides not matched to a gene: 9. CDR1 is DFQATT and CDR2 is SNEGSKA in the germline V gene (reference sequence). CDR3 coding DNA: TGCAGTGCTGAGGGGACAGGGACCCCATACAATGAGCAGTTCTTC. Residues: CSAEGTGTPYNEQFF.

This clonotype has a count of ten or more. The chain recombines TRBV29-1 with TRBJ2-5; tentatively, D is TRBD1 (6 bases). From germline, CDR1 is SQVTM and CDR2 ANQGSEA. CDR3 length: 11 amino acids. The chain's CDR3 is CSSGRGETQYF. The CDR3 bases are TGCTCGTCCGGCAGGGGAGAGACCCAGTACTTC.

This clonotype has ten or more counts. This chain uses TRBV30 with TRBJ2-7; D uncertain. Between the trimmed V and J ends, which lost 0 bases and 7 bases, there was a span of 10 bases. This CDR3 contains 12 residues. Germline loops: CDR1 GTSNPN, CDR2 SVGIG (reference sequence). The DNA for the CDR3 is TGTGCCTGGAGTGTAAGGCGCGGAGAGCAGTACTTC. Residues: CAWSVRRGEQYF.

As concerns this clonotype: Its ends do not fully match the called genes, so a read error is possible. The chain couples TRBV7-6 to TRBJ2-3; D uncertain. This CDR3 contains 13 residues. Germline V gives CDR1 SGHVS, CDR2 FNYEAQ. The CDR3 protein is CTSSFSDRDTQYF. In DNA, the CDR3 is TGTACCAGCAGCTTTTCGGACCGGGATACGCAGTATTTT.

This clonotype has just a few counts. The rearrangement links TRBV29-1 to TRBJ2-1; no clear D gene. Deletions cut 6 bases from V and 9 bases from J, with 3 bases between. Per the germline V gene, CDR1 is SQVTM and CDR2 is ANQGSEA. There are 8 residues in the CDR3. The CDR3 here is CSVSEQFF. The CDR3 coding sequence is TGCAGCGTCAGTGAGCAGTTCTTC.

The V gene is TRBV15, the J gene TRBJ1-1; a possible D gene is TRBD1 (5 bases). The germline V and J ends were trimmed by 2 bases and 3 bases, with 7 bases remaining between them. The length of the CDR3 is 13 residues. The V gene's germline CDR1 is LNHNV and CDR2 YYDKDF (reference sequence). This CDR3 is CATSRRGDTEAFF. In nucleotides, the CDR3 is TGTGCCACCAGCAGACGGGGGGACACTGAAGCTTTCTTT.

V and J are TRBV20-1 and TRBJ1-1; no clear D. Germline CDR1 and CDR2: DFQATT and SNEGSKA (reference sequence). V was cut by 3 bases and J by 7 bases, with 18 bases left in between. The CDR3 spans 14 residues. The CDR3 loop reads CSASWPPGDGEAFF. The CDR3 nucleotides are TGCAGTGCTAGTTGGCCACCCGGCGATGGTGAAGCTTTCTTT.

The CDR3 spells CASLQGTGGYTF. In DNA form, the CDR3 reads TGTGCCAGCCTACAGGGAACTGGGGGCTACACCTTC. The chain employs TRBV18 and TRBJ1-2; weak D call: TRBD1 (6 bases). Germline assignment: CDR1 KGHSH and CDR2 LQKENI. The CDR3 contains 12 residues. The V gene lost 8 bases and the J gene lost 8 bases, with 15 bases spanning the gap.